This T cell receptor beta chain was found in a study of molecular identifiers for immune sequencing clone quantification. The CDR3 is made up of 13 amino acids. V was shortened by 6 bases and J by 2 bases, with 11 bases between the two germline ends. MiXCR, applied by TCRdb to the PCR reads, yields one record per CDR3 protein. The repertoire holds some 65,000 distinct CDR3 sequences, with about a fifth as singletons. Concerning this clonotype: Its target is unknown.

Study findings and constraints: Detectable among about a million naive cells, according to reports, was Jurkat TCR RNA spiked in from one cell.

Isolation of naive CD8 T cells was achieved by sorting on a CD8+CD4-CCR7+CD45RA+ phenotype. The TCR comes from a human donor in good health. Some libraries in this study had Jurkat cell RNA spiked in. The chain has TRBV12-3 or TRBV12-4 and TRBJ2-7; the D gene is possibly TRBD1 (5 bases). The material sequenced was naive CD8+ T cells from blood, with Jurkat cell RNA spiked in. Subset here: FACS-sorted CD8+CD4-CCR7+CD45RA+ naive T cells. This chain's CDR3 is CASSSDSPYEQYF. In DNA form, the CDR3 reads TGTGCCAGCAGCAGCGACAGCCCCTACGAGCAGTACTTC.